The 15 T cell receptor beta chains below all came from one sample that was sequenced in a study of T-cell reconstitution after alpha-beta-depleted transplantation in children. Library preparation (for TCRbeta) was performed with unique molecular identifiers. TCRdb fed the PCR reads into MiXCR, producing one record per CDR3 protein. The data contain approximately 500,000 distinct CDR3 sequences, 10% to 13% of them singletons. The sample in question was PBMCs, obtained before TCRalphabeta/CD19-depleted stem cell transplant. The receptors were gathered from a child aged 2 to 10 with inherited bone marrow failure, due to receive a stem cell transplant.

This clonotype was seen only a few times. The chain carries TRBV11-1 and TRBJ2-6, with D uncertain. CDR1 is SGHAT and CDR2 is FQDESV in the germline V gene (reference sequence). The CDR3 covers 18 residues. The V end lost 0 bases, the J end lost 0 bases, and 12 bases lay between the germline ends. CDR3 region: CASSLAPPAVSGANVLTF. The CDR3 bases are TGTGCCAGCAGCTTAGCGCCCCCGGCTGTCTCTGGGGCCAACGTCCTGACTTTC.

This clonotype has a count of ten or more. The chain joins TRBV7-2 to TRBJ2-7, with TRBD2 as a possible D gene (6 bases). V was clipped by 7 bases and J by 2 bases, with 12 bases between them. The CDR3 totals 13 residues. Germline-derived CDR1 and CDR2 are SGHTA and FQGNSA. Written as DNA, the CDR3 is TGTGCCAGCACCCCGGACTACGCCTACGAGCAGTACTTC. Protein sequence: CASTPDYAYEQYF.

This clonotype was counted at least ten times. The chain joins TRBV5-5 to TRBJ2-6; 9 nucleotides agree with TRBD1. After removal of 4 bases from V and 0 bases from J, the junction contained 8 bases not matched to a gene. The CDR3 sequence is 18 residues long. The germline gives CDR1 SGHKS, CDR2 YYEKEE (reference sequence). The CDR3 bases are TGTGCCAGCAGCGCCCGGACAGGGGCCCCCTCTGGGGCCAACGTCCTGACTTTC. Translation gives CASSARTGAPSGANVLTF.

This clonotype was picked up many times. V gene TRBV5-1 combines with J gene TRBJ2-1; D ambiguous. V was cut by 2 bases and J by 0 bases, with 9 bases left in between. The CDR3 totals 15 residues. CDR1 is SGHRS and CDR2 is YFSETQ in the germline V gene. This CDR3 is CASSLRAASYNEQFF. Written as DNA, the CDR3 is TGCGCCAGCAGCTTAAGAGCCGCCTCCTACAATGAGCAGTTCTTC.

The sample holds many counts of this clonotype. The V call is TRBV28, the J call TRBJ2-2; the match to TRBD1 covers 7 bases. V lost 5 bases and J lost 4; bases outside the gene matches: 10. Germline CDR1 MDHEN, CDR2 SYDVKM. The CDR3 consists of 16 residues. CDR3 amino acids: CASSLYPGQSTGELFF. The CDR3 region has the DNA TGTGCCAGCAGTCTCTATCCGGGACAGAGCACCGGGGAGCTGTTTTTT.

This chain connects TRBV11-2 to TRBJ2-7; D is unclear. Germline V gene lookup returns CDR1 SGHAT and CDR2 FQNNGV. Trimming cost V 2 bases and J 5 bases, with 7 bases left between them. The CDR3 is 12 amino acids. The CDR3 protein is CASSLTWDEQYF. CDR3 bases: TGTGCCAGCAGCTTAACCTGGGACGAGCAGTACTTC.

This clonotype was seen at least ten times. The chain has TRBV20-1 and TRBJ2-1, with 9 bases aligning to TRBD2. With 5 bases clipped from V and 0 bases from J, the junction kept 11 bases outside the gene matches. The CDR3 is made up of 17 amino acids. Germline loops: CDR1 DFQATT, CDR2 SNEGSKA (reference sequence). The CDR3 here is CSAFSAGGSSSYNEQFF. Here the CDR3 DNA reads TGCAGTGCTTTTAGTGCGGGAGGGTCGAGCTCCTACAATGAGCAGTTCTTC.

This clonotype was counted many times. The chain uses TRBV7-2 and TRBJ2-2; 7 bases are shared with TRBD1. Germline V gene sequence: CDR1 SGHTA, CDR2 FQGNSA. V gave up 5 bases and J gave up 6 bases; unmatched junction bases: 9. The CDR3 contains 15 residues. CDR3 sequence (DNA): TGTGCCAGCAGCCGACAGGGTGTGGGCGCCGGGGAGCTGTTTTTT. Translated: CASSRQGVGAGELFF.

The sample holds many counts of this clonotype. The rearrangement joins TRBV20-1 to TRBJ1-6; no firm D call. Per germline, CDR1 DFQATT and CDR2 SNEGSKA (reference sequence). CDR3 length: 14 amino acids. Between the trimmed V and J ends, which lost 2 bases and 9 bases, there was a span of 14 bases. The CDR3 bases are TGCAGTGCTAGAAGTTATAGGGAGGGTTCACCCCTCCACTTT. The encoded protein is CSARSYREGSPLHF.

The sample holds many counts of this clonotype. The chain is built from TRBV12-5 and TRBJ2-1, with D tentatively TRBD1 (5 bases). The V end lost 1 base, the J end lost 7 bases, and 5 bases lay between the germline ends. CDR3 length equals 12 residues. CDR1 and CDR2 from the germline V gene are LGHNT and FRNRAP. DNA for the CDR3: TGTGCTAGTGGTTTGGAGGGGAATGAGCAGTTCTTC. Its translation is CASGLEGNEQFF.

The chain links TRBV5-1 to TRBJ2-7; D tentatively reads TRBD1 or TRBD2 (5 bases each). Germline CDR1 reads SGHRS; CDR2 reads YFSETQ. The length of the CDR3 is 17 residues. V was trimmed by 4 bases and J by 2 bases, leaving 22 bases between them. The CDR3 spells CASSSGTVDPRTYEQYF. DNA of the CDR3: TGCGCCAGCAGCAGTGGGACGGTCGACCCACGTACCTACGAGCAGTACTTC.

This clonotype was seen at least ten times. This rearrangement joins TRBV5-1 to TRBJ2-1; TRBD2 aligns across 9 bases. Per the germline V gene, CDR1 is SGHRS and CDR2 is YFSETQ. The CDR3 consists of 17 residues. V lost 0 bases to trimming and J lost 5 bases; unmatched junction nucleotides: 9. This CDR3 is CASSLETSGGHNNEQFF. The CDR3, as DNA: TGCGCCAGCAGCTTGGAGACTAGCGGAGGGCATAACAATGAGCAGTTCTTC.

This clonotype has a handful of counts. The V call is TRBV20-1, the J call TRBJ2-3, with 10 nucleotides matching TRBD2. This CDR3 has 17 amino acids. Losses at the gene ends were 0 bases for V and 2 bases for J; bases not matched to a gene: 8. Germline CDR1 DFQATT, CDR2 SNEGSKA (reference sequence). The CDR3 loop is CSARDLAGGTATDTQYF. The CDR3 nucleotides are TGCAGTGCTAGAGATTTAGCGGGAGGCACCGCCACAGATACGCAGTATTTT.

With respect to this clonotype: One base away lies a much larger clone, so this may be a sequencing read error. This rearrangement joins TRBV20-1 to TRBJ2-1; perhaps TRBD1 as D (5 bases). V lost 6 bases and J 5 bases, leaving 14 bases between the germline ends. CDR1 is DFQATT, CDR2 SNEGSKA, per germline (reference sequence). The CDR3 consists of 13 residues. CDR3 nucleotide sequence: TGCAGTGCCAAGGGGTGGAACCACAATGAGCAGTTCTTC. This translates into CSAKGWNHNEQFF.

There are many counts of this clonotype. The J gene is TRBJ2-4, the V gene TRBV12-3 or TRBV12-4; tentatively, D is TRBD1 or TRBD2 (5 bases each). The CDR3 is made up of 13 amino acids. Trimming left V 0 bases short and J 8 bases short, with 8 bases between. CDR3 coding DNA: TGTGCCAGCAGTTTAGCGGGGGTCGACATTCAGTACTTC. The encoded protein is CASSLAGVDIQYF.